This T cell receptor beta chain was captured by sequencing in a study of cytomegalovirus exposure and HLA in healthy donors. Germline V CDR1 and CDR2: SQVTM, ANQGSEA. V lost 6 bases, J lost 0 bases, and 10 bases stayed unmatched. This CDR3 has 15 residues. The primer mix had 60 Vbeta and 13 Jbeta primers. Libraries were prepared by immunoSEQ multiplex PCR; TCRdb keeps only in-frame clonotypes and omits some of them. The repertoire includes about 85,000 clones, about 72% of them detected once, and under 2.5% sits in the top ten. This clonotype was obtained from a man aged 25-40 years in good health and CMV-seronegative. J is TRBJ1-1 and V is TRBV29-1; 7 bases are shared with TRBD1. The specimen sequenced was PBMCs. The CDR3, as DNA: TGCAGCGTCGACAGGGAAAGGAGAATGAACACTGAAGCTTTCTTT. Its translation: CSVDRERRMNTEAFF.